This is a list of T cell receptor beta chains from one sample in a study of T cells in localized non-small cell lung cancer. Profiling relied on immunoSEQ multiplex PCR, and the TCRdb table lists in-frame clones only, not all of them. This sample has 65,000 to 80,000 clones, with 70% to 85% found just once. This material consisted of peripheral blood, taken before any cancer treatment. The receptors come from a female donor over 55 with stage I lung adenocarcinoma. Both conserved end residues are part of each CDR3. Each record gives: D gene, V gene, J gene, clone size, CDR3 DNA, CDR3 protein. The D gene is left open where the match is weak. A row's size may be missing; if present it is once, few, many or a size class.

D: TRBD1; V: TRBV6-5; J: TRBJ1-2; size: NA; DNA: TGTGCCAGCAGCGAAACAGGGGCCGTAAACTATGGCTACACCTTC; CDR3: CASSETGAVNYGYTF
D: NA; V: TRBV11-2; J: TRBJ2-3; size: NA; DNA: TGTGCCAGCAGCTTAGATTGGCACAGGGCCACAGATACGCAGTATTTT; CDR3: CASSLDWHRATDTQYF
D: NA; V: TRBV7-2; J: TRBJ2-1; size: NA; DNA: TGTGCCAGCAGCTTAGAAGCCGCCCGCTCCTACAATGAGCAGTTCTTC; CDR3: CASSLEAARSYNEQFF
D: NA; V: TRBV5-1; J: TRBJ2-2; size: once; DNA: TGCGCCAGCAGCTTGACACGAGGGGACACCGGGGAGCTGTTTTTT; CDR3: CASSLTRGDTGELFF
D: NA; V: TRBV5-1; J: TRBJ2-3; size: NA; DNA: TGCGCCAGCGCTACCCAGGGAGCAGATACGCAGTATTTT; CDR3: CASATQGADTQYF
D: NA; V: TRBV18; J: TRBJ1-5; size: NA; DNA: TGTGCCAGCTCACCGAGGACAGATCCTGGCAATCAGCCCCAGCATTTT; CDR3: CASSPRTDPGNQPQHF
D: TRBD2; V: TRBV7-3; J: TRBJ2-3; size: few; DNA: TGTGCCAGCAGCCAACTAGCGGGGGCCACAGATACGCAGTATTTT; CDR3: CASSQLAGATDTQYF
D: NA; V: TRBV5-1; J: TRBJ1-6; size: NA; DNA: TGCGCCAGCAGCTTAGAGCCTACCGACTTGAGTTCACCCCTCCACTTT; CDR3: CASSLEPTDLSSPLHF
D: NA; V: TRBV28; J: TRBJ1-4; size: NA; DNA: TGTGCCAGCAGACGGGGACTCTTTAATGAAAAACTGTTTTTT; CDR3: CASRRGLFNEKLFF
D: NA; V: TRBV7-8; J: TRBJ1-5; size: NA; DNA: TGTGCCAGCAGCTTACTGGTAGGGGGCAATCAGCCCCAGCATTTT; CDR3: CASSLLVGGNQPQHF
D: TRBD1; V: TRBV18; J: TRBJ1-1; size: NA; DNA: TGTGCCAGCTCAAACGACAGGGGAGCTGAAGCTTTCTTT; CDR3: CASSNDRGAEAFF
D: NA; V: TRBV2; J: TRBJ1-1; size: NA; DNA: TGTGCCAGCAGGCTCATGAACACTGAAGCTTTCTTT; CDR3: CASRLMNTEAFF
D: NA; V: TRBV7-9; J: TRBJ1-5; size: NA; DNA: TGTGCCAGCAGCTTAGGGATGGCCAATCAGCCCCAGCATTTT; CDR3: CASSLGMANQPQHF
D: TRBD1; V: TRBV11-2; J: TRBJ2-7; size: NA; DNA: TGTGCCAGCAGCTTAGCGGCAGGGGGCCCCTACGAGCAGTACTTC; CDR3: CASSLAAGGPYEQYF
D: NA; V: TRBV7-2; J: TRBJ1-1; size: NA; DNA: TGTGCCAGCAGCCCGGGACCGGGACGAATGAACACTGAAGCTTTCTTT; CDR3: CASSPGPGRMNTEAFF
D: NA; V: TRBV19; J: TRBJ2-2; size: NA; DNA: TGTGCCAGTTGCTATCATCCACGGGAGCGTATCACCGGGGAGCTGTTTTTT; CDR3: CASCYHPRERITGELFF
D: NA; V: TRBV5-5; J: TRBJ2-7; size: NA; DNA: TGTGCCAGCAGCCAACCGGGACAAGCCTACGAGCAGTACTTC; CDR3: CASSQPGQAYEQYF
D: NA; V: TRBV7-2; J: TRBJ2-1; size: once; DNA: TGTGCCAGCAGCCTTCGATACAATGAGCAGTTCTTC; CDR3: CASSLRYNEQFF